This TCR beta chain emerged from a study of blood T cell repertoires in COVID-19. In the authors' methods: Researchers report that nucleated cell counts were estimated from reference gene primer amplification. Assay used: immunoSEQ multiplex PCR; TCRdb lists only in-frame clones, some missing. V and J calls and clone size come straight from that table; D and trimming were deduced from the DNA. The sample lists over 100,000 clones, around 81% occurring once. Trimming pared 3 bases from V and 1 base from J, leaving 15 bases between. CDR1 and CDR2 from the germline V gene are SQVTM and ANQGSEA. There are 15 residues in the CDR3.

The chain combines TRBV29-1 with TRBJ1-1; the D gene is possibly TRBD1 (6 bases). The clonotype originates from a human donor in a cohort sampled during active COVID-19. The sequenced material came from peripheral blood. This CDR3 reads CSVEIQGLGNTEAFF. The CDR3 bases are TGCAGCGTTGAGATACAGGGCCTCGGGAACACTGAAGCTTTCTTT.